The rows below give T cell receptor beta chains drawn from one sample of a study of blood T cell repertoires in COVID-19. Using immunoSEQ multiplex PCR, the repertoire was profiled, and TCRdb retains in-frame clones only, with some absent. This sample has approximately 130,000 clones, with roughly 85% found just once. Sequenced sample: peripheral blood. These receptors all come from a human donor in a cohort sampled during active COVID-19. Each CDR3 is given with its conserved first and last residue. Fields, in order: D gene, V gene, clone size, J gene, CDR3 length, CDR3 protein, CDR3 DNA. The D gene is left open where the match is weak. Rows give clone size only sometimes, using once, few, many, or a class for an expanded clone.

>-|TRBV28|-|TRBJ1-5|15
CASRMGGFSNQPQHF
TGTGCCAGCCGAATGGGGGGGTTCAGCAATCAGCCCCAGCATTTT
>TRBD2|TRBV7-9|-|TRBJ2-1|16
CASSLSSGRGFDEQFF
TGTGCCAGCAGCTTATCAAGCGGGAGGGGTTTCGATGAGCAGTTCTTC
>-|TRBV6-5|-|TRBJ1-2|12
CASRAGMYGYTF
TGTGCCAGCAGGGCAGGGATGTATGGCTACACCTTC
>TRBD1|TRBV6-6|-|TRBJ1-4|15
CASSYPQGVAEKLFF
TGTGCCAGCAGTTACCCTCAGGGGGTAGCGGAAAAACTGTTTTTT
>-|TRBV6-2/TRBV6-3|once|TRBJ2-2|17
CASSYSTGGVNTGELFF
TGTGCCAGCAGTTACTCGACCGGCGGAGTGAACACCGGGGAGCTGTTTTTT
>-|TRBV30|-|TRBJ2-2|15
CAWSPPNTGGRELFF
TGTGCCTGGAGTCCGCCCAACACGGGGGGCCGGGAGCTGTTTTTT
>-|TRBV7-9|-|TRBJ1-3|15
CASRHREGSGNTIYF
TGTGCCAGCAGGCACAGGGAGGGCTCTGGAAACACCATATATTTT
>-|TRBV6-5|many|TRBJ2-4|13
CASSYSPSDIQYF
TGTGCCAGCAGTTACTCCCCAAGCGACATTCAGTACTTC
>-|TRBV5-6|-|TRBJ1-1|15
CASSLFWVRSTEAFF
TGTGCCAGCAGCTTGTTTTGGGTTCGGAGCACTGAAGCTTTCTTT
>-|TRBV19|few|TRBJ1-5|18
CASRKGRHPLYSNQPQHF
TGTGCCAGTAGGAAAGGTCGACACCCGCTCTATAGCAATCAGCCCCAGCATTTT
>-|TRBV7-3|-|TRBJ2-1|15
CASSLVAASYNEQFF
TGTGCCAGCAGCTTAGTAGCGGCGTCCTACAATGAGCAGTTCTTC
>TRBD1|TRBV2|-|TRBJ1-6|15
CASSDQGAGDSPLHF
TGTGCCAGCAGTGACCAGGGGGCGGGGGATTCACCCCTCCACTTT
>-|TRBV28|-|TRBJ1-5|17
CASSSSLWGQGYQPQHF
TGTGCCAGCAGCAGCAGTTTATGGGGGCAGGGGTATCAGCCCCAGCATTTT
>TRBD1|TRBV5-1|few|TRBJ2-2|19
CASSSRSSTGNVLVGELFF
TGCGCCAGCAGCTCCCGGAGTTCGACAGGGAACGTCTTAGTAGGGGAGCTGTTTTTT
>TRBD1|TRBV29-1|-|TRBJ1-6|13
CSVAPDRDSPLHF
TGCAGCGTCGCGCCGGACAGGGATTCACCCCTCCACTTT
>TRBD1|TRBV6-2/TRBV6-3|-|TRBJ1-2|13
CASSYRTGYGYTF
TGTGCCAGCAGTTACCGGACAGGCTATGGCTACACCTTC
>-|TRBV7-3|-|TRBJ2-2|14
CASSYSGPAGELFF
TGTGCCAGCAGCTATAGCGGTCCCGCCGGGGAGCTGTTTTTT
>TRBD2|TRBV11-3|-|TRBJ2-2|18
CASSSGTSGSVYTGELFF
TGTGCCAGCAGCTCCGGGACTAGCGGGAGTGTCTATACCGGGGAGCTGTTTTTT
>-|TRBV19|-|TRBJ2-3|14
CASSILYRTDTQYF
TGTGCCAGTAGTATCCTCTATCGCACAGATACGCAGTATTTT
>-|TRBV28|-|TRBJ2-7|16
CASSLQEGGISYEQYF
TGTGCCAGCAGTCTCCAGGAGGGTGGAATCTCCTACGAGCAGTACTTC
>TRBD1|TRBV10-3|-|TRBJ2-1|14
CASHGQGSYNEQFF
TGTGCCAGCCACGGACAGGGCTCCTACAATGAGCAGTTCTTC
>-|TRBV10-2|-|TRBJ1-2|14
CASRPGEENYGYTF
TGCGCCAGCAGGCCGGGGGAGGAGAATTACGGCTACACCTTC
>-|TRBV4-2|-|TRBJ1-4|15
CASSQDGGTNEKLFF
TGTGCCAGCAGCCAAGACGGAGGAACTAATGAAAAACTGTTTTTT
>-|TRBV5-1|-|TRBJ1-4|15
CASSLEAGFHEKLFF
TGCGCCAGCAGCTTGGAGGCAGGGTTCCATGAAAAACTGTTTTTT
>-|TRBV2|-|TRBJ1-2|13
CASKQGGFHGYTF
TGTGCCAGCAAACAGGGCGGGTTTCATGGCTACACCTTC
>-|TRBV5-1|-|TRBJ1-1|16
CASSLAIGASNTEAFF
TGCGCCAGCAGCTTGGCCATTGGGGCCTCGAACACTGAAGCTTTCTTT
>-|TRBV5-6|-|TRBJ1-1|15
CASSTQANLNTEAFF
TGTGCCAGCAGCACCCAGGCCAATTTGAACACTGAAGCTTTCTTT
>TRBD1|TRBV29-1|-|TRBJ1-4|13
CSVTGTGNEKLFF
TGCAGCGTAACCGGGACAGGGAATGAAAAACTGTTTTTT
>-|TRBV6-6|-|TRBJ1-4|14
CASTQQGPNEKLFF
TGTGCCAGCACCCAGCAGGGCCCTAATGAAAAACTGTTTTTT
>-|TRBV30|once|TRBJ1-4|17
CAWSVDRLGGVNEKLFF
TGTGCCTGGAGTGTAGACCGGCTTGGGGGGGTTAATGAAAAACTGTTTTTT
>TRBD1|TRBV7-2|few|TRBJ1-6|15
CASSFETGVNSPLHF
TGTGCCAGCAGCTTCGAAACAGGGGTCAATTCACCCCTCCACTTT
>-|TRBV10-3|once|TRBJ1-5|13
CAISDLENQPQHF
TGTGCCATCAGTGACCTGGAGAATCAGCCCCAGCATTTT
>TRBD1|TRBV7-2|-|TRBJ1-2|13
CATTPGGYYGYTF
TGTGCCACCACTCCAGGGGGATACTATGGCTACACCTTC
>-|TRBV9|-|TRBJ2-7|15
CASSVGGQATYEQYF
TGTGCCAGCAGCGTAGGGGGGCAGGCGACCTACGAGCAGTACTTC
>TRBD2|TRBV11-2|once|TRBJ2-1|18
CASSPWTSGGSSYNEQFF
TGTGCCAGCAGCCCCTGGACTAGCGGGGGAAGCTCCTACAATGAGCAGTTCTTC
>TRBD1|TRBV7-8|-|TRBJ1-1|17
CASSLLNLGTGGTEAFF
TGTGCCAGCAGCTTATTGAACCTAGGGACAGGTGGCACTGAAGCTTTCTTT
>-|TRBV3-1/TRBV3-2|-|TRBJ2-2|13
CASTGSDTGELFF
TGTGCCAGCACGGGTAGCGACACCGGGGAGCTGTTTTTT
>-|TRBV28|-|TRBJ2-3|14
CASAGALSTDTQYF
TGTGCCAGCGCAGGGGCTCTTAGCACAGATACGCAGTATTTT
>-|TRBV19|-|TRBJ1-1|14
CATTKRARDTEAFF
TGTGCCACCACGAAGAGGGCGCGGGACACTGAAGCTTTCTTT
>TRBD2|TRBV28|-|TRBJ2-1|17
CASSLSGGYRFYNEQFF
TGTGCCAGCAGTTTATCGGGGGGGTATAGATTTTACAATGAGCAGTTCTTC
>-|TRBV29-1|-|TRBJ2-5|11
CSVSGKETQYF
TGCAGCGTTTCAGGAAAAGAGACCCAGTACTTC
>-|TRBV30|-|TRBJ1-4|14
CAWSETSREEKLFF
TGTGCCTGGAGTGAAACGAGCAGGGAAGAAAAACTGTTTTTT
>TRBD1|TRBV19|-|TRBJ2-7|15
CASSSGTGGSYEQYF
TGTGCCAGTAGTTCCGGGACAGGGGGGTCCTACGAGCAGTACTTC
>-|TRBV2|few|TRBJ1-2|13
CASMTGTDYGYTF
TGTGCCAGCATGACAGGAACGGACTATGGCTACACCTTC
>-|TRBV12-3/TRBV12-4|once|TRBJ2-7|11
CGGGPSYEQYF
TGCGGCGGAGGCCCTTCCTACGAGCAGTACTTC
>TRBD1|TRBV28|-|TRBJ1-3|15
CASRTGGISGNTIYF
TGTGCCAGCAGGACAGGGGGCATCTCTGGAAACACCATATATTTT
>-|TRBV7-2|-|TRBJ1-2|14
CASSLVAGSDGYTF
TGTGCCAGCAGCTTAGTTGCAGGGTCAGATGGCTACACCTTC
>-|TRBV2|-|TRBJ1-5|13
CASNRQADQPQHF
TGTGCCAGCAACCGGCAGGCAGATCAGCCCCAGCATTTT
>-|TRBV5-5|-|TRBJ1-6|13
CASSEQGFSPLHF
TGTGCCAGCAGTGAACAGGGATTTTCACCCCTCCACTTT
>TRBD1|TRBV30|-|TRBJ1-1|15
CAWSTTGGANTEAFF
TGTGCCTGGAGCACGACAGGGGGGGCGAACACTGAAGCTTTCTTT
>-|TRBV5-1|-|TRBJ1-3|16
CASSLVSGDYGNTIYF
TGCGCCAGCAGCTTGGTCTCAGGGGACTATGGAAACACCATATATTTT
>-|TRBV6-2/TRBV6-3|-|TRBJ2-3|12
CASSYTGNTQYF
TGTGCCAGCAGTTACACGGGAAATACGCAGTATTTT
>-|TRBV21-1|-|TRBJ2-7|13
CASSRGQSYEQYF
TGTGCCAGCAGCAGGGGACAGTCCTACGAGCAGTACTTC